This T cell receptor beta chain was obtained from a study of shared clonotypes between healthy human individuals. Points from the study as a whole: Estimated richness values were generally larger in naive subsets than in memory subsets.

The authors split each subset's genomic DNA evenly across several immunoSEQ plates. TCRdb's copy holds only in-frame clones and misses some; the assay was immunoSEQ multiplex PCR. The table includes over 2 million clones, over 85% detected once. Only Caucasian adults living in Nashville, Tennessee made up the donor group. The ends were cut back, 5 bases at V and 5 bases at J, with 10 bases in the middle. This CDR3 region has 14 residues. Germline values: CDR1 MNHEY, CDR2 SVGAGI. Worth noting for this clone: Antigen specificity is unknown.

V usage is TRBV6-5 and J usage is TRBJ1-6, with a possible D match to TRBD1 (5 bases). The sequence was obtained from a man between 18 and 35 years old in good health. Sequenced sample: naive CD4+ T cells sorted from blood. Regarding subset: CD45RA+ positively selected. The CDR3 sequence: CASSTGHNNSPLHF. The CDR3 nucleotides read TGTGCCAGCAGTACCGGACACAATAATTCACCCCTCCACTTT.